This T cell receptor (beta chain) was recorded in a study of T cells in localized non-small cell lung cancer. Study results and limitations: For the top 100 tumor clones, a median approximately 61 also appeared in adjacent lung. It remains possible that heterogeneity exists, since only one tumor region was sequenced. Uninvolved nearby lung showed the greatest T cell clonality, exceeding that found in tumor.

Lung tissue at least 2 cm from the tumor margin was confirmed free of atypia. To note about this clone: Its antigen is undetermined.

The protocol was immunoSEQ multiplex PCR, while the TCRdb copy is restricted to in-frame clones and leaves out a portion. This table holds over a thousand clones, 26% found once. The CDR3 contains 16 residues. Germline V CDR1 and CDR2: KGHSH, LQKENI. J was trimmed by 6 bases and V by 3 bases; bases with no gene match: 11. The clonotype originates from a male donor at least 60 years old with stage II lung adenocarcinoma. The specimen comprised normal lung tissue next to the tumor, sampled before any cancer treatment. This chain connects TRBV18 to TRBJ2-1, with TRBD1 matching over 7 bases. The CDR3 here is CASSPFGDSAINEQFF. Here the CDR3 DNA reads TGTGCCAGCTCACCGTTCGGGGACAGCGCGATCAATGAGCAGTTCTTC.